The 15 T cell receptor beta chains given below trace back to one sample, sequenced in a study of blood T cell repertoires in COVID-19. Produced via immunoSEQ multiplex PCR; TCRdb's table is partial and in-frame only. Counted here are about 140,000 clones, over 75% occurring once; the ten biggest clones make up under 12%. The sample comprised peripheral blood. These receptors were taken from a man in his sixties with active or convalescent COVID-19.

CDR3 sequence: CASSPQGTANTEAFF. The CDR3 bases are TGTGCCAGCTCACCTCAAGGGACTGCGAACACTGAAGCTTTCTTT. This rearrangement joins TRBV18 to TRBJ1-1, with D possibly being TRBD1 (5 bases). V was shortened by 3 bases and J by 1 base, with 12 bases between the two germline ends. CDR3 length equals 15 residues. CDR1 is KGHSH and CDR2 is LQKENI in the germline V gene.

V gene TRBV5-1 combines with J gene TRBJ2-7; 7 bases are a match to TRBD1. The CDR3 runs to 13 residues. The V gene end was trimmed by 1 base and the J gene end by 4 bases; junction bases not matched to a gene: 2. Germline V gene lookup returns CDR1 SGHRS and CDR2 YFSETQ. Written as DNA, the CDR3 is TGCGCCAGCAGCTTGACAGGGGAGTACGAGCAGTACTTC. Protein: CASSLTGEYEQYF.

This sequence joins TRBV9 and TRBJ2-6, with a weak D call TRBD1 (7 bases). CDR3 size: 19 residues. V dropped 0 bases and J dropped 2 bases, with 18 bases sitting between them. Germline-derived CDR1 and CDR2 are SGDLS and YYNGEE. The CDR3 loop is CASSVVVGAGGTGANVLTF. Written as DNA, the CDR3 is TGTGCCAGCAGCGTAGTTGTGGGAGCAGGGGGGACTGGGGCCAACGTCCTGACTTTC.

The V and J genes are TRBV4-1 and TRBJ2-3, with 12 bases aligning to TRBD2. Germline CDR1 is MGHRA and CDR2 is YSYEKL. The CDR3 loop spans 19 amino acids. V lost 3 bases to trimming and J lost 1 base; unmatched junction nucleotides: 11. CDR3 sequence reads: CASSQSPGLAGTRTDTQYF. CDR3 DNA: TGCGCCAGCAGCCAGTCCCCCGGACTAGCGGGAACTCGCACAGATACGCAGTATTTT.

This clone was seen once. CDR3 sequence: CASSYSNLRALLNYGYTF. DNA of the CDR3: TGTGCCAGCAGTTACTCGAACCTCAGGGCGTTACTTAACTATGGCTACACCTTC. The chain carries TRBV6-2 or TRBV6-3 and TRBJ1-2; D might be TRBD1 (5 bases). CDR3 length: 18 amino acids. Trimming shortened V by 0 bases and J by 1 base, and 18 bases separated the two germline ends. From germline, CDR1 is MNHEY and CDR2 SVGEGT.

The chain has TRBV6-5 and TRBJ1-1; D might be TRBD1 (5 bases). The CDR3 is 13 amino acids. The V gene's germline CDR1 is MNHEY and CDR2 SVGAGI. Deletions cut 4 bases from V and 1 base from J, with 7 bases between. CDR3 DNA: TGTGCCAGCAGTTCCGACAGGAACACTGAAGCTTTCTTT. The encoded protein is CASSSDRNTEAFF.

This clone was counted only a few times. The gene calls are TRBV7-8 and TRBJ2-1; 7 nucleotides align to TRBD2. This CDR3 has 16 residues. From germline, CDR1 is SGHVS and CDR2 FQNEAQ. The V gene end was trimmed by 5 bases and the J gene end by 7 bases; junction bases not matched to a gene: 14. DNA for the CDR3: TGTGCCAGCAGCCTTGGGAGGCTAAGCGGGAAAAATGAGCAGTTCTTC. It encodes CASSLGRLSGKNEQFF.

The genes are TRBV7-2 and TRBJ2-7; 7 nucleotides align to TRBD2. The junction had 6 bases not matched to a gene; V was cut back by 1 base and J by 3 bases. Per germline, CDR1 SGHTA and CDR2 FQGNSA. The CDR3 spans 15 residues. The CDR3: CASSLGGGTFYEQYF. DNA of the CDR3: TGTGCCAGCAGCTTAGGGGGAGGGACTTTCTACGAGCAGTACTTC.

The chain couples TRBV5-1 to TRBJ2-7; 11 bases line up with TRBD2. Germline lookup yields CDR1 SGHRS and CDR2 YFSETQ. V shed 5 bases, J shed 6 bases, and the junction held 10 bases outside the gene matches. The CDR3 consists of 15 residues. CDR3 region: CASRKLAGVPGEQYF. The DNA for the CDR3 is TGCGCCAGCAGAAAACTAGCGGGAGTGCCGGGCGAGCAGTACTTC.

Here the CDR3 reads CAWSPGGNEKLFF. In DNA, the CDR3 is TGTGCCTGGAGTCCAGGGGGCAATGAAAAACTGTTTTTT. The chain uses TRBV30 and TRBJ1-4, with TRBD1 matching 8 bases. The germline CDR1 and CDR2 sequences are GTSNPN and SVGIG (reference sequence). V shed 2 bases and J 5 bases; nucleotides not matched to a gene: 1. The CDR3 length is 13 residues.

This clone was seen a single time. This chain connects TRBV5-1 to TRBJ1-2; D is unclear. The CDR3 is made up of 12 amino acids. CDR1 is SGHRS, CDR2 YFSETQ, per germline. V dropped 0 bases and J dropped 8 bases, with 8 bases sitting between them. The CDR3 region has the DNA TGCGCCAGCAGCTTGGCATTAGAGGGCTACACCTTC. This translates into CASSLALEGYTF.

The chain employs TRBV9 and TRBJ2-2, with TRBD2 matching 10 bases. This CDR3 has 18 amino acids. The V and J ends lost 0 bases and 5 bases, in that order; junction bases with no gene match: 10. The germline CDR1 and CDR2 sequences are SGDLS and YYNGEE. The CDR3 loop is CASSVVSLAGVLTGELFF. CDR3 DNA sequence: TGTGCCAGCAGCGTAGTATCCCTAGCGGGAGTATTGACCGGGGAGCTGTTTTTT. Variable domain in full (rest from reference TRBV9 and TRBJ2-2): DSGVTQTPKHLITATGQRVTLRCSPRSGDLSVYWYQQSLDQGLQFLIQYYNGEERAKGNILERFSAQQFPDLHSELNLSSLELGDSALYFCASSVVSLAGVLTGELFFGEGSRLTVL.

The J gene is TRBJ2-3, the V gene TRBV5-1; tentatively, D is TRBD2 (6 bases). With 2 bases removed from V and 4 bases from J, the gap between germline ends came to 11 bases. The V gene's germline CDR1 is SGHRS and CDR2 YFSETQ. The CDR3 contains 14 residues. CDR3 residues: CASSFGTPPDTQYF. CDR3 coding DNA: TGCGCCAGCAGCTTTGGGACTCCACCAGATACGCAGTATTTT.

The chain links TRBV28 to TRBJ2-2; 9 bases line up with TRBD2. Per germline, CDR1 MDHEN and CDR2 SYDVKM. With V trimmed by 2 bases and J by 6 bases, 10 bases remained unmatched. There are 17 residues in the CDR3. DNA for the CDR3: TGTGCCAGCAGTTTAAATGGACTAGCGAAGATTTCCGGGGAGCTGTTTTTT. Its protein is CASSLNGLAKISGELFF.

J is TRBJ2-7 and V is TRBV7-6, with TRBD1 identical over 8 bases. CDR1 SGHVS and CDR2 FNYEAQ come from the germline V gene. The CDR3 is 13 residues long. V was clipped by 5 bases and J by 7 bases; unmatched bases: 7. The CDR3 loop is CASSPRRDREQYF. The CDR3 coding sequence is TGTGCCAGCAGCCCACGCCGGGACAGGGAGCAGTACTTC. The full variable domain, with the rest looked up from reference TRBV7-6 and TRBJ2-7, is GAGVSQSPRYKVTKRGQDVALRCDPISGHVSLYWYRQALGQGPEFLTYFNYEAQQDKSGLPNDRFSAERPEGSISTLTIQRTEQRDSAMYRCASSPRRDREQYFGPGTRLTVT.